Below, 2 T cell receptor beta chains from the same sample are listed, as sequenced in a study of shared clonotypes between healthy human individuals. CD8 cells classed as naive were CD45RO-negative and positively selected for CCR7, excluding terminally differentiated effector memory CD45RA+ cells. TCRdb's table, derived via immunoSEQ multiplex PCR, lists solely in-frame clones and lacks some. The sample consists of more than 600,000 clones, under 95% of them appearing once. Sequenced input: naive CD8+ T cells sorted from blood. The source is a man aged 30 to 45 in good health.

This chain connects TRBV6-5 to TRBJ2-5; tentative D call: TRBD1 (6 bases). Judging by the DNA end, TRBJ2-7 fits better; the J call may be wrong. The CDR3 is made up of 12 amino acids. Germline V gene data show CDR1 as MNHEY and CDR2 as SVGAGI. The CDR3 region has the DNA TGTGCCAGCAGGCTTCAGGGGTTCGAGCAGTACTTC. Translating gives CASRLQGFEQYF.

The chain combines TRBV21-1 with TRBJ1-2. TRBV21-1 is a pseudogene. CDR3 length: 12 amino acids. The CDR3, as DNA: TGTGCCAGCAGCAAAGGAATCTATGGCTACACCTTC. The encoded protein is CASSKGIYGYTF.